The subject of this entry is one T cell receptor (beta chain). Its antigen is currently unknown. The record originates from a study of a mutant IDH1 vaccine in newly diagnosed glioma. Study information: Treated patients had a mean age of 40.4 years and a sex split that was around 62% male and around 38% female. Patients were pretreated with radiotherapy, temozolomide, or both, mostly both. Overall study findings and caveats: Pseudoprogression apparently tracked independently of changes in top peripheral T cell clonotypes.

After removal of 11 bases from V and 7 bases from J, the junction contained 8 bases not matched to a gene. From germline, CDR1 is MDHEN and CDR2 SYDVKM. This CDR3 spans 14 amino acids. Measured with immunoSEQ multiplex PCR; TCRdb has only the in-frame clones, and not every one. The data hold roughly 46,000 clones, with 86% observed a single time. Time point defined: baseline, week 1 (first vaccination visit). The treatment: pre-vaccination baseline after standard-of-care therapy. Donors had new WHO grade 3 or 4 IDH1-mutant, ATRX-lost astrocytomas. The source material was PBMCs, sampled from a glioma patient treated with radiotherapy, temozolomide or both. This receptor was identified in a man between 35 and 55 years old with glioma. The chain joins TRBV28 to TRBJ2-1; 13 bases map to TRBD2. The DNA for the CDR3 is TGTGCCTGCCGTACGGGACTAGCGGGAAATGAGCAGTTCTTC. It encodes CACRTGLAGNEQFF.